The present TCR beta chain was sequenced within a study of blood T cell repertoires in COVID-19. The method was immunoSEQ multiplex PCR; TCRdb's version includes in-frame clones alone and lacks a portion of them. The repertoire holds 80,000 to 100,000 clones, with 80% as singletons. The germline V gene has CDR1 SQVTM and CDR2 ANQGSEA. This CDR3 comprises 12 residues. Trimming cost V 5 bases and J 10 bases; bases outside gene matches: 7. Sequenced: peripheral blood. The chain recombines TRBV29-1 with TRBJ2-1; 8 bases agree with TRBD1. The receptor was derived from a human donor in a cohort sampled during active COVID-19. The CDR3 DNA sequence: TGCAGCGTTCGACAGGGGCCCACGGAGCAGTTCTTC. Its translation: CSVRQGPTEQFF.